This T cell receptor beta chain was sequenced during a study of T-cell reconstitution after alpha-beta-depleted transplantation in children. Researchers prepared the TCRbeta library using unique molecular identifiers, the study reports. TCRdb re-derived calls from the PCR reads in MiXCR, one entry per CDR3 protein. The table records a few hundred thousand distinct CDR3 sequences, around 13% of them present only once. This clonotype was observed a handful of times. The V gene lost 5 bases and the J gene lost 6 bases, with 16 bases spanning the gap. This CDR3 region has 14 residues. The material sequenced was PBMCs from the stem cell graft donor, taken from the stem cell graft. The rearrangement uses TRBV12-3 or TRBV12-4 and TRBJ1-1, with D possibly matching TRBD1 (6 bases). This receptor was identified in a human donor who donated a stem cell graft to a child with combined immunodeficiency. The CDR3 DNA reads TGTGCCAGCAGTCTACCGGGCAGGGGTCCTGAAGCTTTCTTT. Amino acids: CASSLPGRGPEAFF.